What follows are 15 T cell receptor beta chains derived from one specimen sequenced in a study of T-cell reconstitution after alpha-beta-depleted transplantation in children (dated by TCRdb to about 2016). Library method: PCR. Sequenced using an Illumina HiSeq 2500. TCR libraries were prepared with molecular barcoding, using unique molecular identifiers to normalize TCRbeta repertoire quantification. The public reads were reanalyzed by TCRdb: fastp trimming at Q25, MiXCR alignment, in-frame beta chains only. Rows merge per CDR3 protein into single entries with the most common DNA and genes. Counted in this sample were a few hundred thousand distinct CDR3 sequences; about 12% of them appeared once. The ten biggest clones cover under 7% of the sample. Here the sequenced sample was PBMCs from the stem cell graft donor, taken from the stem cell graft. The receptors here all came from a human donor who donated a stem cell graft to a child with combined immunodeficiency.

This clonotype was counted a few times. The chain joins TRBV2 to TRBJ1-1, with TRBD1 as a possible D gene (6 bases). Germline V gives CDR1 SNHLY, CDR2 FYNNEI. Trimming shortened V by 9 bases and J by 4 bases, and 12 bases separated the two germline ends. CDR3 length: 12 residues. The CDR3 reads CASRQDGTEAFF. CDR3 coding DNA: TGTGCCAGTCGACAGGACGGCACTGAAGCTTTCTTT.

This clonotype has at least ten counts. The genes are TRBV6-5 and TRBJ1-5; no definite D call. Per germline, CDR1 MNHEY and CDR2 SVGAGI. The CDR3 length is 15 residues. Trimming pared 0 bases from V and 0 bases from J, leaving 6 bases between. DNA of the CDR3: TGTGCCAGCAGTTACTCGTGGTTTAGCAATCAGCCCCAGCATTTT. It codes for CASSYSWFSNQPQHF.

This clonotype was counted many times. J is TRBJ2-7 and V is TRBV2; 7 bases match TRBD1. The ends lost 5 bases at V and 2 bases at J; junction bases unmatched: 6. The germline gives CDR1 SNHLY, CDR2 FYNNEI. CDR3 length: 14 residues. CDR3 amino acids: CASSPGTATYEQYF. The CDR3 coding sequence is TGTGCCAGCAGTCCTGGGACAGCTACCTACGAGCAGTACTTC.

This clonotype was seen a few times. The genes are TRBV7-8 and TRBJ2-1, with 10 bases lining up with TRBD1. V shed 6 bases, J shed 2 bases, and the junction held 4 bases outside the gene matches. The germline gives CDR1 SGHVS, CDR2 FQNEAQ. The CDR3 is 15 amino acids. CDR3 DNA sequence: TGTGCCAGCAGGAGGGACAGGGGACCCTACAATGAGCAGTTCTTC. The encoded protein is CASRRDRGPYNEQFF.

This clonotype was found a few times. The genes are TRBV7-9 and TRBJ1-2; TRBD1 matches at 7 bases. Germline V gives CDR1 SEHNR, CDR2 FQNEAQ (reference sequence). The CDR3 has 13 amino acids. Losses at the gene ends were 6 bases for V and 7 bases for J; bases not matched to a gene: 8. The DNA of the CDR3 is TGTGCCAGCAGACCCGACAGGGAAGTTGGCTACACCTTC. Its translation: CASRPDREVGYTF.

This clonotype showed up just a few times. This chain uses TRBV5-1 with TRBJ1-5; D remains unclear. CDR1 is SGHRS and CDR2 is YFSETQ in the germline V gene. V gave up 4 bases and J gave up 9 bases, with 14 bases separating them. CDR3 length: 13 residues. In DNA, the CDR3 is TGCGCCAGCAGCACCAGCGGCCAAGGGCCCCAGCATTTT. It is translated as CASSTSGQGPQHF.

The chain is built from TRBV7-6 and TRBJ2-2; D might be TRBD1 or TRBD2, each matching 5 bases. Per the germline V gene, CDR1 is SGHVS and CDR2 is FNYEAQ. The CDR3 length is 17 residues. The V end lost 1 base, the J end lost 2 bases, and 14 bases lay between the germline ends. CDR3 in DNA: TGTGCCAGCAGCTTAGGCCGTGGCAGGGACAACACCGGGGAGCTGTTTTTT. Its translation: CASSLGRGRDNTGELFF.

The sample holds many counts of this clonotype. V usage is TRBV11-1 and J usage is TRBJ2-7, with 10 bases identical to TRBD2. The J segment lost 9 bases and the V segment lost 6 bases, leaving 17 bases of the junction unmatched. This CDR3 region has 16 residues. Germline assignment: CDR1 SGHAT and CDR2 FQDESV (reference sequence). The CDR3 spells CASRPTSSGGRARQYF. The DNA for the CDR3 is TGTGCCAGCAGGCCAACCTCTAGCGGGGGCCGCGCTAGGCAGTACTTC.

This clonotype was observed a handful of times. The V and J genes are TRBV7-2 and TRBJ2-4; 11 bases align to TRBD2. The germline V gene encodes CDR1 SGHTA and CDR2 FQGNSA. The CDR3 sequence is 16 residues long. Trimming removed 3 bases from V and 4 bases from J; junction bases left unmatched: 5. The CDR3, as DNA: TGTGCCAGCAGCTTTGGACTAGCGGGTGCTAAAAACATTCAGTACTTC. It yields the protein CASSFGLAGAKNIQYF.

In its sample, this clonotype was seen a few times. The genes are TRBV4-3 and TRBJ2-3; either TRBD1 or TRBD2 may supply D (7 bases each). Germline V lookup: CDR1 LGHNA, CDR2 YSLEER. V dropped 2 bases and J dropped 3 bases, with 15 bases sitting between them. CDR3 length: 16 amino acids. Written as DNA, the CDR3 is TGCGCCAGCAGCCAACAGCGGGACAGCAAAACAGATACGCAGTATTTT. Residues: CASSQQRDSKTDTQYF.

J is TRBJ1-4 and V is TRBV28; 9 nucleotides agree with TRBD1. There are 15 residues in the CDR3. Losses at the gene ends were 6 bases for V and 4 bases for J; bases not matched to a gene: 6. From germline, CDR1 is MDHEN and CDR2 SYDVKM. CDR3 nucleotides: TGTGCCAGCAGGGCTTTGGACAGGGGTAATGAAAAACTGTTTTTT. Its protein is CASRALDRGNEKLFF.

The chain joins TRBV27 to TRBJ2-3, with 9 bases fitting TRBD2. V shed 2 bases and J 15 bases; nucleotides not matched to a gene: 6. CDR3 size: 12 residues. CDR1 is MNHEY and CDR2 is SMNVEV in the germline V gene (reference sequence). The CDR3 DNA reads as TGTGCCAGCAGTTTAGGGACTAGCTCAACTTATTTT. Translated, it gives CASSLGTSSTYF.

A few counts support this clonotype. This chain connects TRBV18 to TRBJ2-1; 15 positions match TRBD2. V shed 3 bases, J shed 8 bases, and the junction held 11 bases outside the gene matches. The CDR3 has 18 residues. Germline V gives CDR1 KGHSH, CDR2 LQKENI. This CDR3 is CASSPRIHRTSGRDEQFF. The DNA for the CDR3 is TGTGCCAGCTCACCCAGGATACACCGGACTAGCGGGAGGGATGAGCAGTTCTTC.

The V and J genes are TRBV6-2 or TRBV6-3 and TRBJ2-1; D is unresolved. The CDR3 covers 12 residues. V lost 6 bases and J lost 6, with 9 bases in between. Per the germline V gene, CDR1 is MNHEY and CDR2 is SVGEGT. This CDR3 reads CASSNAINEQFF. CDR3 coding DNA: TGTGCCAGCAGCAACGCAATCAATGAGCAGTTCTTC.

This clonotype was counted at least ten times. The chain joins TRBV7-9 to TRBJ1-5; tentatively, D is TRBD1 (5 bases). Germline V gene lookup returns CDR1 SEHNR and CDR2 FQNEAQ (reference sequence). The V and J ends lost 5 bases and 0 bases respectively, with 11 bases between them. CDR3 size: 15 residues. CDR3 sequence reads: CASSPEGDSNQPQHF. The DNA of the CDR3 is TGTGCCAGCAGCCCTGAAGGGGATAGCAATCAGCCCCAGCATTTT.